This is a list of T cell receptor beta chains from one sample in a study of neurological immune-mediated disorders. Using its own MiXCR run on the 5' RACE reads, TCRdb lists one record per CDR3 protein. The sample yields 70,000 or so distinct CDR3 sequences, about 3% seen once. The sample consisted of PBMCs. All receptors come from a woman aged 45-60 years with multiple sclerosis. Each CDR3 is given with its conserved first and last residue. A D gene is named only where the DNA matches it firmly. Each size is once, few, many, or a class for an expanded clone.

V	J	size	D	DNA	CDR3
TRBV7-2	TRBJ1-1	many	TRBD1	TGTGCCAGCAGCGCCCGGAGGGGGCAGGGGAACACTGAAGCTTTCTTT	CASSARRGQGNTEAFF
TRBV20-1	TRBJ2-7	many	TRBD2	TGCAGTGCTAGAGATGCCTCTAGGGCTAGCGGGAGGCTAAGCGAGCAGTACTTC	CSARDASRASGRLSEQYF
TRBV5-1	TRBJ1-6	many	TRBD1	TGCGCCAGCAGCTTGGATTGGACAGGGAATAATTCACCCCTCCACTTT	CASSLDWTGNNSPLHF
TRBV2	TRBJ1-5	many	NA	TGTGCCAGCAGTGGACTACAGGGAGATCAGCCCCAGCATTTT	CASSGLQGDQPQHF
TRBV7-9	TRBJ2-1	many	NA	TGTGCCAGCAGCTTCACTGAGCGCTCCCCCCATGAGCAGTTCTTC	CASSFTERSPHEQFF
TRBV7-2	TRBJ1-2	many	NA	TGTGCCAGCAGCTTATATGAGAGCGGCTACACCTTC	CASSLYESGYTF
TRBV20-1	TRBJ2-1	many	TRBD2	TGCAGCCAGACTAGCGGGACTTACAATGAGCAGTTCTTC	CSQTSGTYNEQFF
TRBV5-1	TRBJ2-7	many	NA	TGCGCCAGCGCAGGGAACGGCGAGCAGTACTTC	CASAGNGEQYF
TRBV4-3	TRBJ2-1	many	TRBD2	TGCGCCAGCAGCCCCCGACTAGCGGGGGGGCATTACAATGAGCAGTTCTTC	CASSPRLAGGHYNEQFF
TRBV5-5	TRBJ1-1	many	TRBD1	TGTGCCAGCAGCTTGGCGACAGGGGGCACTGAAGCTTTCTTT	CASSLATGGTEAFF
TRBV19	TRBJ1-4	few	TRBD1	TGTGCCAGTAGTACAAGGACAGGGGAGAGTGAAAAACTGTTTTTT	CASSTRTGESEKLFF
TRBV7-8	TRBJ2-7	many	NA	TGTGCCAGCAGCTTAGTTCACGAGCAGTACTTC	CASSLVHEQYF
TRBV20-1	TRBJ2-7	many	TRBD2	TGCAGTGCTCTACAACTAGCGGGAGGGCCCTACGAGCAGTACTTC	CSALQLAGGPYEQYF
TRBV7-9	TRBJ1-6	many	NA	TGTGCCAGCAGCGTCGGGACACCCTCACCCCTCCACTTT	CASSVGTPSPLHF
TRBV20-1	TRBJ2-3	many	NA	TGCAGTGCTGGCCCACAGGGTGCAGATACGCAGTATTTT	CSAGPQGADTQYF
TRBV5-1	TRBJ1-1	many	NA	TGCGCCAGCAGCCTCGGAGGGAGCGAGACTGAAGCTTTCTTT	CASSLGGSETEAFF
TRBV3-1	TRBJ2-3	many	TRBD1	TGTGCCAGCAGCCCGCACCCAGGACAGGAATCATTCGCAGATACGCAGTATTTT	CASSPHPGQESFADTQYF
TRBV19	TRBJ1-4	many	NA	TGTGCCAGTAGGGCCAGCACTAATGAAAAACTGTTTTTT	CASRASTNEKLFF
TRBV5-1	TRBJ2-3	many	NA	TGCGCCAGCAGCTTTGAAAGGACCACAGATACGCAGTATTTT	CASSFERTTDTQYF
TRBV5-5	TRBJ2-3	many	TRBD2	TGTGCCAGCAGCTTGGTGGGGAGCGGGGTCCTGAATACGCAGTATTTT	CASSLVGSGVLNTQYF